This TCR beta chain was recovered during a study of identical twins. The authors used template switching to add a universal primer site and gave cDNA unique molecular identifiers. TCRdb redid the calling of the 5' RACE reads with MiXCR, one entry per CDR3 protein. The sample holds about 730,000 distinct CDR3 sequences, 20% to 25% seen once. This clonotype was observed at least ten times. V was clipped by 3 bases and J by 0 bases, with 15 bases between them. Germline-derived CDR1 and CDR2 are SQVTM and ANQGSEA. This CDR3 has 16 amino acids. The same sample was also studied in work on T cells expressing NK-cell markers. That report notes: The use of an anti-gamma-delta TCR antibody, which was added in several experiments, restricted sorting to T cells expressing alpha-beta TCR.

The chain combines TRBV29-1 with TRBJ2-1; tentatively, D is TRBD2 (6 bases). The TCR originated in a young woman in good health. Sequencing was performed on PBMCs. The CDR3 region is CSVEEGKRSSYNEQFF. Here the CDR3 DNA reads TGCAGCGTTGAGGAGGGAAAGCGCTCCTCCTACAATGAGCAGTTCTTC.